This T cell receptor beta chain was sequenced during a study of beta chain features in type 1 diabetes (dated by TCRdb to 2016 to 2018). A note on the overall study: Patients and healthy donors did not differ in mean age, gender distribution, total cell number or subset yield. A total of 100 million to 140 million sorted cells were examined across all samples, and the number of cells per subset was strongly correlated with RNA yield. The study compared TCRB repertoires of sorted circulating CD4+ T cell subsets between recently diagnosed type 1 diabetes patients and matched healthy donors. Regulatory and stem cell-like memory subsets were obtained from only 8 patients and roughly 8 healthy donors, while naive and central memory subsets were obtained from all 28 donors.

From each donor, a single peripheral blood sample of about 116 mL on average was drawn into heparinised tubes. A BD FACSAria II was used to sort naive, central memory, regulatory and stem cell-like memory CD4+ T cells with a panel that included CD45RO, CCR7, CD25, CD127, CD95 and CD27. Every sorted population had a purity above 98%. PBMCs were separated immediately by Lymphoprep density gradient centrifugation and were stained directly, without being cultured. So that batch effects would be minimized, each experiment stained and sorted samples in pairs, pairing one healthy donor with one patient. This clone has more than one count but fewer than ten. No cognate antigen has been identified for it. No quality values exist for individual bases; no much larger clone is one base distant. The High Capacity cDNA Reverse Transcription Kit was used to reverse transcribe all of the isolated RNA, meaning that expressed TCRB transcripts were what got sequenced. Deep immunoSEQ sequencing was applied to naive, central memory and regulatory T cell samples, giving an average of roughly 3.5 million total reads per sample. Sorted cells were lysed in RLT buffer, and RNA was extracted using DNase-treated RNeasy Micro or Mini kits according to cell number. To prevent cross-contamination, each cell subset was processed individually, whereas patient and healthy donor samples were processed jointly. Using the immunoSEQ multiplex PCR, TCRB sequences were amplified from cDNA into 87-bp fragments spanning the CDR3 region. Amplicons were sequenced on the Illumina HiSeq platform. The paper's processing steps were these. PCR bias was computationally corrected using synthetic template baselines, reads within Hamming distance 2 were collapsed, and singletons that could not be merged were discarded. Reads were aligned to IMGT to assign V, D and J genes, CDR3 length, and insertions or deletions at six rearrangement sites. Clonotype counts were normalized to sorted cell number within each subset before computing true diversity and Gini coefficients with the tcR R package. The overlap coefficient, calculated on TCRB nucleotide sequences, was used to quantify repertoire sharing. Out-of-frame TCRB sequences from naive cells were analyzed to stand in for the pre-selection repertoire. What TCRdb holds here is the immuneACCESS table cut down to in-frame rearrangements. Part of the clones is not present; checked against another copy, under half of the missing clones reflect an unresolved V gene, and the others are unexplained. V and J calls and clone size follow that table, whereas D and trimming were derived from the DNA. Present in this sample are around 330,000 clones, 9.5% to 11% of which were seen just once. Jointly, the top ten make up more than 0.015% of the sample.

The germline V gene sets CDR1 to MGHRA and CDR2 to YSYEKL. Germline trimming: 1 base from V, 4 bases from J; junction bases outside gene matches: 8. Measured from the cysteine to the phenylalanine, the CDR3 is 17 residues long. The read is trimmed to its CDR3 DNA, 51 bases read in frame from base 1. The investigation overall reported the following: Only small numbers of individuals were included in the HLA sub-analyses, which left unresolved whether HLA type had any influence on TCRB rearrangement. Shorter templates might have been favored by PCR, but patient and control samples were amplified and corrected together, so both groups would have been affected equally by any skew. Because cDNA was sequenced instead of genomic DNA, highly expressing activated cells could be over-represented, though the groups showed no difference in activation or CD3 levels. A moderate but significant shortening of TCRB CDR3 length was observed in type 1 diabetes patients in all four CD4+ subsets. The naive, central memory and regulatory TCRB repertoires appeared to resemble one another more closely among patients than among healthy donors. Fewer insertions and more nucleotide deletions at VDJ recombination sites were observed in patients with type 1 diabetes, implying thymic rearrangement abnormalities.

The sequenced sample consisted of naive CD4+ T cells from blood. Interpreted using the paper, the cell subset or site label stands for: true naive CD4+ T cells. The rearrangement combines TRBV4-1 with TRBJ2-1; 9 junctional bases match TRBD2. The TCR sequence derives from a woman aged 30 to 39 in good health. CDR3 loop: CASSQGPTSGGYNEQFF. The base sequence is TGCGCCAGCAGCCAAGGCCCGACTAGCGGAGGATACAATGAGCAGTTCTTC.